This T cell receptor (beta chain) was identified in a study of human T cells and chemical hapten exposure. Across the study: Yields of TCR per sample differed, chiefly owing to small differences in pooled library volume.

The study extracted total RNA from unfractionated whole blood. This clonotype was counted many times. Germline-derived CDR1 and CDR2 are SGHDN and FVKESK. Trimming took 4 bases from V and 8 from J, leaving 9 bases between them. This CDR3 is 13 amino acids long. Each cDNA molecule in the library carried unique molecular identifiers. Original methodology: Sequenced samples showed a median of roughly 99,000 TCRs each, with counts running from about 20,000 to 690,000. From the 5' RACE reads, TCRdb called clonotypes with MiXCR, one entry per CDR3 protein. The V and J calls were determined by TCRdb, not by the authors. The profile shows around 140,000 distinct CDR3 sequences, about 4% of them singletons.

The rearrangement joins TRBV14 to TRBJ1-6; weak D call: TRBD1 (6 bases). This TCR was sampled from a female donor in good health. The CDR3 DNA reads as TGTGCCAGCAGCCTACAGGGCCATTCACCCCTCCACTTT. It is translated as CASSLQGHSPLHF.